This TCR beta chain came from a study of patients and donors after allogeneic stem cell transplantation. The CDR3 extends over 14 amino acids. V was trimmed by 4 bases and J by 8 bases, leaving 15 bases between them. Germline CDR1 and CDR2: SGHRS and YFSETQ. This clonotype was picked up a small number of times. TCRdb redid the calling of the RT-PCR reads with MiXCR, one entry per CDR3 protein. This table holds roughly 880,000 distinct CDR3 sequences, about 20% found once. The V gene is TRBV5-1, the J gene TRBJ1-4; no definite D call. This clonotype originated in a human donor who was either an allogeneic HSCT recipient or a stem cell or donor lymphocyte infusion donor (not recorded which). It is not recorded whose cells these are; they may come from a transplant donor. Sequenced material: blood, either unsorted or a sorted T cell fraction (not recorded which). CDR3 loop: CASSRTEPREKLFF. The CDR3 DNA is TGCGCCAGCAGCAGAACAGAACCGCGGGAAAAACTGTTTTTT.